This T cell receptor (beta chain) was sequenced in a study of OX40 agonist ivuxolimab in advanced cancers. Findings and limits, study-wide: Partial responders treated at 0.1-3.0 mg/kg exhibited clonal expansion among the lowest measured.

Patients had blood sampled at baseline and again on cycle 4 day 1 and cycle 7 day 1. The protocol was immunoSEQ multiplex PCR, while the TCRdb copy is restricted to in-frame clones and leaves out a portion. The table shows around 79,000 clones, with roughly nine tenths occurring only once. The V gene's germline CDR1 is MGHRA and CDR2 YSYEKL. The CDR3 is 17 residues long. The J segment lost 5 bases and the V segment lost 1 base, leaving 12 bases of the junction unmatched. As to this clone: Its matching antigen is unknown.

This clonotype was sampled from an adult with an advanced solid tumor such as melanoma, head and neck, liver or kidney cancer. This specimen consisted of CD4+ or CD8+ T cells sorted from blood, obtained in a trial of the OX40 agonist ivuxolimab. The chain uses TRBV4-1 and TRBJ1-2; 8 bases align to TRBD1. The CDR3 region is CASSQVAVTGVLYGYTF. In DNA, the CDR3 is TGCGCCAGCAGCCAAGTGGCCGTGACAGGGGTGTTATATGGCTACACCTTC.